This TCR beta chain stems from a study of control samples from healthy donors and cancer patients (dated by TCRdb to 2020 to 2022). Turning to this clone: Its antigen remains unidentified. The sample holds no much larger clone one base away, and base qualities are not on file.

Library preparation was by the immunoSEQ multiplex PCR assay. Entries here come from immuneACCESS through TCRdb and include only in-frame sequences with V and J called. Some clones fail to appear in such tables; in the studies checked, an unresolved V gene covers under half of the shortfall, and the cause of the remainder is unknown. This sample holds about 95,000 clones; about 88% were observed only once. The ten largest clones take up about 15% of the sample. The V end loses 3 bases and the J end loses 3 bases, and a stretch of 15 bases separates them. CDR1 and CDR2 are read off the germline V gene as SGDLS and YYNGEE. The CDR3 sequence holds 16 residues, the cysteine and phenylalanine included. The only DNA kept is the CDR3, 48 bases in frame from the first base.

This TCR was sampled from a woman aged 70-85 years in good health. What was sequenced was blood. The chain joins TRBV9 to TRBJ2-2; 7 matching bases give a weak D call of TRBD2. The CDR3 has the sequence CASSAGGGGDTGELFF. The DNA is as follows: TGTGCCAGCAGCGCCGGAGGGGGGGGCGACACCGGGGAGCTGTTTTTT.